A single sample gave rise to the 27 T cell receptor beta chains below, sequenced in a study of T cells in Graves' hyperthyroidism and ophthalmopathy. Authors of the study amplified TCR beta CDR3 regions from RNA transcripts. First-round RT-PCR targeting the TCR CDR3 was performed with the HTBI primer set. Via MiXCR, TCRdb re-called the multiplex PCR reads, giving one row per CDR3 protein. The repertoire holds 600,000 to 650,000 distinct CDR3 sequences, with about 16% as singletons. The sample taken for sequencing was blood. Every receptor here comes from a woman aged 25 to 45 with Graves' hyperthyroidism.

Written as DNA, the CDR3 is TGCGCCAGCAGCCAAACACCGCGCTCTGGAAACACCATATATTTT. Translation: CASSQTPRSGNTIYF. The gene calls are TRBV4-3 and TRBJ1-3; no firm D call. Germline CDR1 and CDR2: LGHNA and YSLEER. The CDR3 totals 15 residues. The ends were cut back, 2 bases at V and 0 bases at J, with 8 bases in the middle.

The chain's CDR3 is CASSANPGLDHNEQFF. The CDR3 DNA reads as TGTGCCAGCAGCGCCAACCCTGGCTTGGACCACAATGAGCAGTTCTTC. The chain combines TRBV13 with TRBJ2-1, with D unclear. CDR1 and CDR2 (germline): PRHDT, FYEKMQ (reference sequence). V was trimmed by 5 bases and J by 5 bases, leaving 19 bases between them. The CDR3 is 16 residues long.

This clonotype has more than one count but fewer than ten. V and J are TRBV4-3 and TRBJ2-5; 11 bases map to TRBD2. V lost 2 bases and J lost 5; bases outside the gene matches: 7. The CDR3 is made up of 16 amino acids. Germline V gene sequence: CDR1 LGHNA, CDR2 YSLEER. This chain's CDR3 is CASSQNSGRAVETQYF. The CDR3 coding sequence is TGCGCCAGCAGCCAAAATAGCGGGAGGGCCGTGGAGACCCAGTACTTC.

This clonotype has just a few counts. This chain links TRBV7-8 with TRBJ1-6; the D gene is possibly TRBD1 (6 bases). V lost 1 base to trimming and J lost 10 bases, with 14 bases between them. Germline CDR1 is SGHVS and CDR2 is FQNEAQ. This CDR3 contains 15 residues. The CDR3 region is CASSLGVGGRSPLHF. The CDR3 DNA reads TGTGCCAGCAGCTTAGGGGTAGGGGGGAGGTCACCCCTCCACTTT.

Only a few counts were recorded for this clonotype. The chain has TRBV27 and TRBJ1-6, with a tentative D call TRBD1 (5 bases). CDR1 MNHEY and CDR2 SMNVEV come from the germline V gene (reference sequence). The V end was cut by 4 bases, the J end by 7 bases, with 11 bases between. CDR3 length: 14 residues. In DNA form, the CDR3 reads TGTGCCAGCAGTTACGGGGGTGGAAATTCACCCCTCCACTTT. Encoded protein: CASSYGGGNSPLHF.

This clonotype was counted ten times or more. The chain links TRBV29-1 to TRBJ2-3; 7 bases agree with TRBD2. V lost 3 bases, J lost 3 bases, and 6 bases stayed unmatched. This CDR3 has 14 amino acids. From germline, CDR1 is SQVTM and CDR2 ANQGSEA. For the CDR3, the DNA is TGCAGCGTTGAGGGCCTAGCGGATACAGATACGCAGTATTTT. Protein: CSVEGLADTDTQYF.

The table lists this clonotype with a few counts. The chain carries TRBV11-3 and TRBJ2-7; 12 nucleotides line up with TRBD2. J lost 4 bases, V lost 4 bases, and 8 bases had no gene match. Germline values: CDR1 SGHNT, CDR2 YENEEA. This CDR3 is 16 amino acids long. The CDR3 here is CASSSQTSGSIYEQYF. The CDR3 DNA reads TGTGCCAGCAGCTCCCAGACTAGCGGGAGCATTTACGAGCAGTACTTC.

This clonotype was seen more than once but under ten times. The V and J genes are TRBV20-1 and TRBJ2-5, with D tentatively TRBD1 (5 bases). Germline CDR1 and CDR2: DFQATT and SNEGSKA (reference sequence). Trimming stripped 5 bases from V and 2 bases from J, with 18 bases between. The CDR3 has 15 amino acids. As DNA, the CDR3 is TGCAGTGCTCCCCCGGCAGGGAACGTTCAAGAGACCCAGTACTTC. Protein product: CSAPPAGNVQETQYF.

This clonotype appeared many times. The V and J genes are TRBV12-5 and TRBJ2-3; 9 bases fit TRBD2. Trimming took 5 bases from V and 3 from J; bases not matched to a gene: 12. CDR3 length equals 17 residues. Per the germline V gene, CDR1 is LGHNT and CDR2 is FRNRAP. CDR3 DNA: TGTGCTAGTGGTACCCCGACGGCGGGAGGGCCGACAGATACGCAGTATTTT. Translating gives CASGTPTAGGPTDTQYF.

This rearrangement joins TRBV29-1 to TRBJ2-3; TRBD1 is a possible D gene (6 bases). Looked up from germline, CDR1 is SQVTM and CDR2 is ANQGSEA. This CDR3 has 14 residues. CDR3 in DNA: TGCAGTGACCTGGGACACCTCCACACAGATACGCAGTATTTT. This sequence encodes CSDLGHLHTDTQYF.

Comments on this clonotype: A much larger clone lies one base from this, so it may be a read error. In DNA, the CDR3 is TGTGCCAGCAGCTTATCACTTCCACCTAGCGGGAAGCACAGTGAGCAGTTCTTC. It codes for CASSLSLPPSGKHSEQFF. The V and J genes are TRBV7-9 and TRBJ2-1; 9 bases are shared with TRBD2. Germline CDR1 reads SEHNR; CDR2 reads FQNEAQ (reference sequence). This CDR3 region has 18 residues. V shed 2 bases and J 9 bases; nucleotides not matched to a gene: 17.

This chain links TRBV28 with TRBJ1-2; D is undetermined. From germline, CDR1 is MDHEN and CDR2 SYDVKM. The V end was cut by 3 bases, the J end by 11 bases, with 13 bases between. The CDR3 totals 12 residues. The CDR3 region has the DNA TGTGCCAGCAGTTTGGAAAGAAAGCGGTACACCTTC. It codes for CASSLERKRYTF.

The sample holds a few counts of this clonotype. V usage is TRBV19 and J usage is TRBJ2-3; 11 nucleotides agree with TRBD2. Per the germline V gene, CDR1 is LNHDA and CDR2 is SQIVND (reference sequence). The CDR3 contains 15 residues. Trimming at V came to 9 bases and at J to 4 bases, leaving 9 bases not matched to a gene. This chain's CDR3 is CASAVSGRGADTQYF. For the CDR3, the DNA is TGTGCCAGCGCGGTTAGCGGGAGGGGTGCAGATACGCAGTATTTT.

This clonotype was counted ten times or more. The CDR3, as DNA: TGTGCCAGCAGCTTAGACGGGGGACTAGCGGGAGAGACCCAGTACTTC. Translating it yields CASSLDGGLAGETQYF. This rearrangement joins TRBV11-2 to TRBJ2-5; TRBD2 aligns across 12 bases. The germline gives CDR1 SGHAT, CDR2 FQNNGV. Losses at the gene ends were 0 bases for V and 4 bases for J; bases not matched to a gene: 3. The CDR3 loop spans 16 amino acids.

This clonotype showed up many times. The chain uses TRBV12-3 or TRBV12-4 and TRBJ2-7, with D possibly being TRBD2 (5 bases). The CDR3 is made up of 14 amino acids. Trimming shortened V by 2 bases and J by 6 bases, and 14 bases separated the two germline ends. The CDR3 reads CASSLLVVEGEQYF. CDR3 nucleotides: TGTGCCAGCAGTTTACTAGTAGTAGAGGGCGAGCAGTACTTC.

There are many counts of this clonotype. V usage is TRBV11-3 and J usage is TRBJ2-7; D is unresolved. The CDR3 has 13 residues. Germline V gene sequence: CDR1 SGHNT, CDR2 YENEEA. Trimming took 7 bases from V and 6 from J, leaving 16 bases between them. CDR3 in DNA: TGTGCCAGCACCGCTACCCGGTTTTCCGAGCAGTACTTC. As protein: CASTATRFSEQYF.

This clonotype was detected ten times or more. The CDR3 bases are TGTGCCAGCGGGGGGGCAGGGATCCACAATGAGCAGTTCTTC. Its protein product is CASGGAGIHNEQFF. The chain combines TRBV2 with TRBJ2-1; weak D call: TRBD2 (7 bases). V was shortened by 8 bases and J by 5 bases, with 16 bases between the two germline ends. The CDR3 is 14 amino acids. The germline V gene encodes CDR1 SNHLY and CDR2 FYNNEI. The full variable domain, its missing parts supplied by reference TRBV2 and TRBJ2-1, is EPEVTQTPSHQVTQMGQEVILRCVPISNHLYFYWYRQILGQKVEFLVSFYNNEISEKSEIFDDQFSVERPDGSNFTLKIRSTKLEDSAMYFCASGGAGIHNEQFFGPGTRLTVL.

The DNA for the CDR3 is TGCGCCAGCGCACCGACTAGCGGGAGGGCGGGAGATACGCAGTATTTT. Amino acid sequence: CASAPTSGRAGDTQYF. The chain recombines TRBV4-1 with TRBJ2-3, with TRBD2 identical over 14 bases. V lost 8 bases to trimming and J lost 5 bases; unmatched junction nucleotides: 9. CDR1 is MGHRA and CDR2 is YSYEKL in the germline V gene. This CDR3 has 16 amino acids.

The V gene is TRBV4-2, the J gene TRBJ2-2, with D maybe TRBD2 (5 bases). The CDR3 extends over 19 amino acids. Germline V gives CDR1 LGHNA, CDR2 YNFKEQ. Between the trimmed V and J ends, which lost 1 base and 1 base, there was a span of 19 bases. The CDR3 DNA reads TGTGCCAGCAGCCAAGCCTCCAGCGGCTCCCTCGGGAACACCGGGGAGCTGTTTTTT. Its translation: CASSQASSGSLGNTGELFF.

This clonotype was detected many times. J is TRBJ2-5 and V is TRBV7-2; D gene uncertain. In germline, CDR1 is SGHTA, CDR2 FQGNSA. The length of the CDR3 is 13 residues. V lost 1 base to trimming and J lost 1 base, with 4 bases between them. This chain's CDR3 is CASSLEFQETQYF. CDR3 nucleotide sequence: TGTGCCAGCAGCTTAGAGTTCCAAGAGACCCAGTACTTC.

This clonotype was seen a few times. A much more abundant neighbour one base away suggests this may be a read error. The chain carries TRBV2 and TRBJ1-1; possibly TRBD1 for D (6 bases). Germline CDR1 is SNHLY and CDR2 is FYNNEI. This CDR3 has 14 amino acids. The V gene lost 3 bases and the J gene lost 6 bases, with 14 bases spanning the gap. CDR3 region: CASSEVSGEPEAFF. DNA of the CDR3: TGTGCCAGCAGTGAGGTGTCAGGGGAACCTGAAGCTTTCTTT.

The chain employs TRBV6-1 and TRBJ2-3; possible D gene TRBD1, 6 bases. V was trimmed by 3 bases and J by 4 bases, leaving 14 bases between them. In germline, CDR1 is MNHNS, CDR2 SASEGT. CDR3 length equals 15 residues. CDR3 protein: CASSEYRARSDTQYF. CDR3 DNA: TGTGCCAGCAGTGAGTACAGGGCCCGGTCAGATACGCAGTATTTT.

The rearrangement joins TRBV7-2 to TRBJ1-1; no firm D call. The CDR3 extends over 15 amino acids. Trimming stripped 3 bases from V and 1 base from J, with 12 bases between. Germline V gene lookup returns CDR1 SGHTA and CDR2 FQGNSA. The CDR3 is CASSLYKAKNTEAFF. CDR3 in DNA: TGTGCCAGCAGCTTGTACAAGGCTAAGAACACTGAAGCTTTCTTT.

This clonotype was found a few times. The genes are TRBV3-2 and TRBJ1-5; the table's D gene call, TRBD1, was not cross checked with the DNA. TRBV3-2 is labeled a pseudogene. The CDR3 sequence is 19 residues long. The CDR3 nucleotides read TGTGCCAGCAGCCAAGATTGCAGGGGACCCCGTTATAGCAATCAGCCCCAGCATTTT. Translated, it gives CASSQDCRGPRYSNQPQHF.

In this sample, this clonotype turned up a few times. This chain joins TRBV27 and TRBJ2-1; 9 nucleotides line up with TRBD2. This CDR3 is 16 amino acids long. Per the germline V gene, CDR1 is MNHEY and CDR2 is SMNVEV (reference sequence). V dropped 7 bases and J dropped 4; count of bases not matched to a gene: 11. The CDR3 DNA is TGTGCCAGCACGCCTACCCTAGCGGGACCTTACAATGAGCAGTTCTTC. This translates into CASTPTLAGPYNEQFF.

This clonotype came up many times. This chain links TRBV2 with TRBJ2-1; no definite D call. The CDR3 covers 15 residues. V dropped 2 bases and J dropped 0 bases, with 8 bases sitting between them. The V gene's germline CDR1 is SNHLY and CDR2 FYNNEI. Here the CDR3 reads CASSERLYSYNEQFF. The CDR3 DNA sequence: TGTGCCAGCAGTGAACGGTTATACTCCTACAATGAGCAGTTCTTC. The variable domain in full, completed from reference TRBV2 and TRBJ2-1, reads EPEVTQTPSHQVTQMGQEVILRCVPISNHLYFYWYRQILGQKVEFLVSFYNNEISEKSEIFDDQFSVERPDGSNFTLKIRSTKLEDSAMYFCASSERLYSYNEQFFGPGTRLTVL.

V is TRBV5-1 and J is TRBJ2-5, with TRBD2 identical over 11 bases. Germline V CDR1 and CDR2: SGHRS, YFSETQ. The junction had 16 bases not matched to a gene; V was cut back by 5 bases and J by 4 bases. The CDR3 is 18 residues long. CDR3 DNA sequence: TGCGCCAGCAGGGCGACGGGACTAGCGGTGCGGACGAGAGAGACCCAGTACTTC. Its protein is CASRATGLAVRTRETQYF.